The entry that follows covers one T cell receptor (beta chain) sequence. Its antigen remains unidentified. The donors were all Caucasian adults (living in Nashville, Tennessee). Partitioning of CD4+ cells yielded a CD45RA+ naive subset and a CD45RA-negative memory subset. Libraries were prepared by immunoSEQ multiplex PCR; TCRdb keeps only in-frame clonotypes and omits some of them. This table holds 2,500,000 or so clones, around nine tenths found once. This entry belongs to a study of shared clonotypes between healthy human individuals. Study-wide results and limits: Specimens sampled were limited to blood, with tissue repertoires likely differing. Clonotype sharing among donors was thought likely to change with sequencing depth.

The CDR3 loop spans 15 amino acids. V dropped 4 bases and J dropped 2 bases, with 12 bases sitting between them. The germline V gene encodes CDR1 MNHEY and CDR2 SVGAGI. The sequence was obtained from a young man in good health. The source material was naive CD4+ T cells sorted from blood. The subset is: CD45RA+ positively selected. V gene TRBV6-5 combines with J gene TRBJ2-1, with D uncertain. Here the CDR3 reads CASSSPSEAYNEQFF. CDR3 DNA sequence: TGTGCCAGCAGTTCCCCCTCGGAAGCCTACAATGAGCAGTTCTTC.